Listed below are T cell receptor beta chains from one sample, sequenced in a study of blood T cell repertoires in COVID-19. Profiling relied on immunoSEQ multiplex PCR, and the TCRdb table lists in-frame clones only, not all of them. This sample has fewer than 350,000 clones, with 70% to 90% found just once. Sequenced sample: peripheral blood. The source is a woman in her 50s with active or convalescent COVID-19. The CDR3 runs from the conserved cysteine through the conserved F or W. The D gene is left open where the match is weak. Clone sizes are given selectively: once, few, many, or a class where the clone is expanded.

j_call: TRBJ1-5; v_call: TRBV5-1; clone_size: .; d_call: .; cdr3_aa: CASSLEEADQPQHF; cdr3_nt: TGCGCCAGCAGCTTGGAGGAAGCGGATCAGCCCCAGCATTTT
j_call: TRBJ1-2; v_call: TRBV28; clone_size: .; d_call: .; cdr3_aa: CASSSPGIYGYTF; cdr3_nt: TGTGCCAGCAGTTCCCCCGGGATTTATGGCTACACCTTC
j_call: TRBJ1-2; v_call: TRBV19; clone_size: once; d_call: TRBD1; cdr3_aa: CASSIEGQIYGYTF; cdr3_nt: TGTGCCAGTAGTATAGAGGGACAGATCTATGGCTACACCTTC
j_call: TRBJ2-3; v_call: TRBV18; clone_size: .; d_call: TRBD1; cdr3_aa: CASSPSQTGWVADTQYF; cdr3_nt: TGTGCCAGCTCACCTTCTCAGACAGGGTGGGTCGCAGATACGCAGTATTTT
j_call: TRBJ1-6; v_call: TRBV4-1; clone_size: few; d_call: TRBD1; cdr3_aa: CASSEDRDSQPLHF; cdr3_nt: TGCGCCAGCAGCGAAGACCGGGACAGTCAACCCCTCCACTTT
j_call: TRBJ1-2; v_call: TRBV5-6; clone_size: .; d_call: .; cdr3_aa: CASTLAVPNYGYTF; cdr3_nt: TGTGCCAGCACCTTAGCGGTTCCTAACTATGGCTACACCTTC
j_call: TRBJ1-5; v_call: TRBV19; clone_size: .; d_call: .; cdr3_aa: CASSEQGNQPQHF; cdr3_nt: TGTGCCAGTAGTGAACAGGGCAATCAGCCCCAGCATTTT
j_call: TRBJ2-7; v_call: TRBV29-1; clone_size: few; d_call: TRBD2; cdr3_aa: CSVGLAGDEQYF; cdr3_nt: TGCAGCGTGGGACTAGCGGGAGACGAGCAGTACTTC
j_call: TRBJ2-2; v_call: TRBV7-6; clone_size: .; d_call: .; cdr3_aa: CASSLGASGGGNTGELFF; cdr3_nt: TGTGCCAGCAGCTTAGGGGCTAGCGGAGGGGGAAACACCGGGGAGCTGTTTTTT
j_call: TRBJ2-1; v_call: TRBV4-1; clone_size: .; d_call: TRBD2; cdr3_aa: CASSPLGGLAALYEQFF; cdr3_nt: TGCGCCAGCAGCCCTCTTGGCGGACTAGCGGCACTTTATGAGCAGTTCTTC
j_call: TRBJ2-1; v_call: TRBV3-1/TRBV3-2; clone_size: .; d_call: .; cdr3_aa: CASSQDRSGGGLYNEQFF; cdr3_nt: TGTGCCAGCAGCCAAGATAGGTCGGGGGGCGGGCTCTACAATGAGCAGTTCTTC
j_call: TRBJ1-2; v_call: TRBV5-1; clone_size: .; d_call: .; cdr3_aa: CASSLTPGGGYTF; cdr3_nt: TGCGCCAGCAGCTTGACGCCCGGGGGTGGCTACACCTTC
j_call: TRBJ2-2; v_call: TRBV4-1; clone_size: .; d_call: .; cdr3_aa: CASSQDGGGSETGELFF; cdr3_nt: TGCGCCAGCAGCCAAGATGGGGGCGGGAGTGAAACCGGGGAGCTGTTTTTT
j_call: TRBJ2-5; v_call: TRBV24-1; clone_size: .; d_call: TRBD2; cdr3_aa: CATSTGGEETQYF; cdr3_nt: TGTGCCACCAGCACCGGGGGGGAAGAGACCCAGTACTTC
j_call: TRBJ2-2; v_call: TRBV3-1/TRBV3-2; clone_size: .; d_call: TRBD2; cdr3_aa: CASSREPSGRAAGELFF; cdr3_nt: TGTGCCAGCAGCCGAGAACCTAGCGGGAGGGCCGCCGGGGAGCTGTTTTTT